The 3 T cell receptor beta chains reported below all come from one sample, sequenced in a study of cytomegalovirus exposure and HLA in healthy donors. PCR primers comprised 60 Vbeta and 13 Jbeta primers. Produced via immunoSEQ multiplex PCR; TCRdb's table is partial and in-frame only. The sample carries around 150,000 clones, over 65% recorded once. Sequences were obtained from PBMCs. Receptors originate from a woman aged 40 to 50 in good health and CMV-seronegative.

The chain joins TRBV6-1 to TRBJ2-7; D call uncertain. V lost 2 bases and J lost 3, with 11 bases in between. The germline CDR1 and CDR2 sequences are MNHNS and SASEGT. This CDR3 spans 14 amino acids. The CDR3, as DNA: TGTGCCAGCAGTGAATCGTTCTATGTCTACGAGCAGTACTTC. Protein: CASSESFYVYEQYF.

This clone was counted a single time. The CDR3 loop reads CASSFRGGGYEQYF. CDR3 bases: TGTGCCAGCAGCTTTCGGGGAGGGGGGTACGAGCAGTACTTC. The V gene is TRBV5-6, the J gene TRBJ2-7, with D possibly matching TRBD2 (7 bases). Germline values: CDR1 SGHDT, CDR2 YYEEEE. Trimming cost V 2 bases and J 4 bases, with 13 bases left between them. This CDR3 is 14 amino acids long.

The chain couples TRBV2 to TRBJ2-5; weak D call: TRBD2 (7 bases). CDR3 length equals 14 residues. V lost 10 bases and J 1 base, leaving 16 bases between the germline ends. Germline V gene lookup returns CDR1 SNHLY and CDR2 FYNNEI. The CDR3 sequence is CATVFGGAQETQYF. The CDR3 DNA sequence: TGTGCCACCGTCTTTGGGGGGGCCCAAGAGACCCAGTACTTC.